The rows below give T cell receptor beta chains drawn from one sample of a study of blood T cell repertoires in COVID-19. This table comes from immunoSEQ multiplex PCR, and its TCRdb copy is limited to in-frame clones, with some not included. The sample contains more than 65,000 clones, 79% of which appear only once. The sample comprised peripheral blood. These receptors all come from a man in his sixties with acute or convalescent COVID-19. Both conserved end residues are part of each CDR3. The D gene is left open where the match is weak. Some rows mark clone size as missing; the rest say once, few, many or name a class of expanded clone.

TRBD1 14 TRBJ1-2 NA TRBV7-2 CASSFDRGIHGYTF TGTGCCAGCAGCTTTGACAGGGGTATTCATGGCTACACCTTC
TRBD1 15 TRBJ2-7 NA TRBV7-2 CASSRTGTGTYEQYF TGTGCCAGCAGCCGTACCGGGACAGGGACCTACGAGCAGTACTTC
TRBD1 15 TRBJ1-2 NA TRBV5-8 CASSLGTGGDYGYTF TGTGCCAGCAGCTTAGGGACAGGGGGAGACTATGGCTACACCTTC
TRBD2 15 TRBJ2-1 NA TRBV2 CASSEVTSGLNEQFF TGTGCCAGCAGTGAGGTGACTAGCGGTCTCAATGAGCAGTTCTTC
NA 15 TRBJ1-5 few TRBV2 CASTGAQSLNQPQHF TGTGCCAGCACAGGGGCTCAGTCCCTCAATCAGCCCCAGCATTTT
NA 16 TRBJ1-3 NA TRBV2 CASLREAGRGGNTIYF TGTGCCAGTCTACGCGAAGCGGGGCGGGGAGGAAACACCATATATTTT
TRBD1 13 TRBJ2-7 NA TRBV29-1 CSGGTGGPYEQYF TGCAGCGGCGGGACAGGGGGCCCCTACGAGCAGTACTTC
TRBD1 17 TRBJ1-2 NA TRBV6-6 CASSRWGQGRGAYGYTF TGTGCCAGCAGTCGCTGGGGACAGGGGCGGGGGGCATATGGCTACACCTTC
NA 16 TRBJ1-1 NA TRBV4-2 CASSLGGVSVRTEAFF TGTGCCAGCAGCCTGGGGGGGGTCTCCGTGAGGACTGAAGCTTTCTTT
NA 20 TRBJ1-6 NA TRBV12-2 CASRLAPVLRTEVRASPLHF TGTGCAAGTCGCTTAGCGCCCGTTTTACGGACAGAAGTTAGGGCTTCACCCCTCCACTTT
TRBD1 19 TRBJ2-7 many TRBV7-3 CASSLPGTGGRLTAYEQYF TGTGCCAGCAGCTTACCCGGGACAGGGGGGAGACTAACCGCCTACGAGCAGTACTTC
TRBD2 17 TRBJ2-5 NA TRBV7-2 CASSYRTSGAPTETQYF TGTGCCAGCAGCTACCGGACTAGCGGGGCTCCCACAGAGACCCAGTACTTC
NA 14 TRBJ2-7 NA TRBV7-8 CASSLGSGPYEQYF TGTGCCAGCAGCTTAGGCTCAGGGCCCTACGAGCAGTACTTC
TRBD1 14 TRBJ1-6 NA TRBV7-2 CASTMTGGGSPLHF TGTGCCAGCACAATGACAGGGGGAGGCTCACCCCTCCACTTT
TRBD1 14 TRBJ2-7 few TRBV6-5 CAGQGGINSYEQYF TGTGCCGGACAGGGAGGAATAAATTCCTACGAGCAGTACTTC
TRBD1 16 TRBJ2-7 NA TRBV5-5 CASSSPLGQGAKEQYF TGTGCCAGCAGTTCCCCGTTGGGACAGGGGGCAAAAGAGCAGTACTTC
NA 10 TRBJ2-7 NA TRBV30 CAWSGREQYF TGTGCCTGGAGTGGCAGGGAGCAGTACTTC
NA 14 TRBJ2-1 NA TRBV7-3 CASSRDGGYNEQFF TGTGCCAGCAGCCGGGACGGGGGATACAATGAGCAGTTCTTC
NA 15 TRBJ1-4 NA TRBV11-2 CASSSADWSNEKLFF TGTGCCAGCAGCTCAGCGGACTGGTCCAATGAAAAACTGTTTTTT
TRBD1 13 TRBJ1-2 NA TRBV7-2 CASSLDRGIGYTF TGTGCCAGCAGCCTGGACAGGGGTATAGGCTACACCTTC
TRBD1 15 TRBJ1-5 NA TRBV6-2/TRBV6-3 CASSYMGQGPQPQHF TGTGCCAGCAGTTATATGGGACAGGGGCCTCAGCCCCAGCATTTT
NA 11 TRBJ2-5 NA TRBV5-8 CASGQKETQYF TGTGCCAGCGGGCAGAAAGAGACCCAGTACTTC
NA 13 TRBJ1-5 NA TRBV30 CAWSPQGVQPQHF TGTGCCTGGAGCCCACAGGGCGTTCAGCCCCAGCATTTT
NA 16 TRBJ1-5 once TRBV19 CASSIVPGAPNQPQHF TGTGCCAGTAGTATAGTCCCAGGGGCCCCCAATCAGCCCCAGCATTTT
NA 15 TRBJ1-5 NA TRBV2 CASSDWTSSNQPQHF TGTGCCAGCAGTGATTGGACTTCCAGCAATCAGCCCCAGCATTTT
TRBD1 15 TRBJ2-1 few TRBV15 CAIQGATSSYNEQFF TGTGCAATACAGGGGGCGACGAGCTCCTACAATGAGCAGTTCTTC
NA 14 TRBJ1-2 few TRBV9 CASSPSLEVYGYTF TGTGCCAGCAGCCCTAGTCTCGAGGTCTATGGCTACACCTTC
NA 14 TRBJ1-3 once TRBV29-1 CSGSTGNSGNTIYF TGCAGCGGGAGCACAGGGAACTCTGGAAACACCATATATTTT
NA 14 TRBJ2-3 few TRBV30 CAWSLSVRTDTQYF TGTGCCTGGAGTTTATCGGTTCGAACAGATACGCAGTATTTT
TRBD1 13 TRBJ2-1 NA TRBV15 CATSRDRYNEQFF TGTGCCACCAGCAGGGACAGGTACAATGAGCAGTTCTTC
TRBD1 16 TRBJ1-5 once TRBV27 CASSPGQGFSGQPQHF TGTGCCAGCAGTCCGGGACAGGGGTTTTCGGGTCAGCCCCAGCATTTT
NA 13 TRBJ2-7 NA TRBV15 CATSRDLNYEQYF TGTGCCACCAGCAGAGATCTAAACTACGAGCAGTACTTC
NA 12 TRBJ2-1 NA TRBV7-9 CASSLVGHEQFF TGTGCCAGCAGCTTAGTGGGCCATGAGCAGTTCTTC
TRBD1 14 TRBJ2-7 NA TRBV6-5 CASSTGGHSYEQYF TGTGCCAGCAGTACAGGGGGCCACTCCTACGAGCAGTACTTC
TRBD1 16 TRBJ2-2 NA TRBV19 CASAPGQGANTGELFF TGTGCCAGCGCCCCAGGCCAGGGGGCGAACACCGGGGAGCTGTTTTTT
NA 15 TRBJ2-2 NA TRBV6-4 CASSDWSGNTGELFF TGTGCCAGCAGTGACTGGTCAGGAAACACCGGGGAGCTGTTTTTT
TRBD1 16 TRBJ2-5 NA TRBV6-4 CASSDRRQGLGETQYF TGTGCCAGCAGTGACCGTCGACAGGGGTTGGGAGAGACCCAGTACTTC